This T cell receptor beta chain came from a study of cytomegalovirus exposure and HLA in healthy donors. Study-wide points: One later analysis reportedly identified an Asian-associated ancestry cluster that showed fewer N-insertions than the roughly 700-donor mean. Later on, an analysis tied under 20,000 TCR beta sequences to HLA alleles at 0.05 false discovery rate. Prior analysis indicated that the majority of TCR beta V segments exhibited productivity approximately 87% or approximately 30% of the time. Cytomegalovirus association was listed for about 170 TCR beta chains.

Primers for the PCR totalled 60 Vbeta and 13 Jbeta. Repertoires were generated with immunoSEQ multiplex PCR, while TCRdb's copy carries only in-frame clones and drops some. The sample gives roughly 230,000 clones, over 75% of which show up once; about 0.5% is in the top ten. The germline CDR1 and CDR2 sequences are SNHLY and FYNNEI. The CDR3 has 14 amino acids. J lost 4 bases, V lost 6 bases, and 5 bases had no gene match. For this clone: Antigen unknown.

The chain joins TRBV2 to TRBJ2-3, with TRBD1 identical over 9 bases. Sequencing used PBMCs. This receptor was identified in a boy aged 10-17 years in good health and CMV-seronegative. The CDR3 DNA follows: TGTGCCAGCAGGGTGACAGGGGGGGCAGATACGCAGTATTTT. Translation gives CASRVTGGADTQYF.